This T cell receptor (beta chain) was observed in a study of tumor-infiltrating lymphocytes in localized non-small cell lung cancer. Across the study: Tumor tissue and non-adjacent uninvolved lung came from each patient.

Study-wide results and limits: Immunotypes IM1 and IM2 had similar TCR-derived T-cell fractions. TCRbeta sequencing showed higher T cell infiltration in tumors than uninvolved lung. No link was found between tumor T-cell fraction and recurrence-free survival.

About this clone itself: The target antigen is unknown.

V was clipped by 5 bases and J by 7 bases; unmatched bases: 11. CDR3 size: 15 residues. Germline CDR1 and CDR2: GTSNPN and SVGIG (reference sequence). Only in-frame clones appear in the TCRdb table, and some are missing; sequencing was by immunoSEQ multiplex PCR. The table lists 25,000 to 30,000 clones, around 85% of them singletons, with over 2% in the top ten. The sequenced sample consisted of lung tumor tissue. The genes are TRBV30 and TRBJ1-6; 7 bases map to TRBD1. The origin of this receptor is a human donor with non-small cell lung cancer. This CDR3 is CAWGERDSLNSPLHF. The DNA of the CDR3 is TGTGCCTGGGGTGAACGGGACAGTTTAAATTCACCCCTCCACTTT.